This TCR beta chain derives from a study of T cell changes during pregnancy in multiple sclerosis. This clone was picked up one time. Other nucleotide sequences from this sample produce the same CDR3. Germline V gene sequence: CDR1 SEHNR, CDR2 FQNEAQ (reference sequence). The CDR3 spans 15 residues. V shed 1 base and J shed 2 bases, with 9 bases lying between them. Only in-frame clones appear in the TCRdb table, and some are missing; sequencing was by immunoSEQ multiplex PCR. The sample has roughly 52,000 clones; approximately 94% are singletons. Sequencing was performed on CD8+ T cells from peripheral blood mononuclear cells, taken in the third trimester of pregnancy. The rearrangement uses TRBV7-9 and TRBJ1-3; a possible D gene is TRBD1 (5 bases). The source is a female donor with multiple sclerosis, enrolled in a pregnancy study. This chain's CDR3 is CASSLVGAAGNTIYF. CDR3 DNA sequence: TGTGCCAGCAGCTTAGTTGGGGCGGCTGGAAACACCATATATTTT.